This is a list of T cell receptor beta chains from one sample in a study of cytomegalovirus exposure and HLA in healthy donors. TCRdb keeps only in-frame clones here, not all; method: immunoSEQ multiplex PCR. The repertoire consists of 250,000 to 350,000 clones, with 80% to 90% occurring once and the leading ten covering 2% to 3%. The sequenced sample was PBMCs. These receptors came from a woman aged 18 to 35 in good health and CMV-seronegative. Each CDR3 is given with its conserved first and last residue. Fields, in order: J gene, D gene, V gene, clone size, CDR3 DNA, CDR3 protein. The D gene is left open where the match is weak. The size field is filled for only some rows; it gives once, few, many or a size class.

>TRBJ1-4|TRBD1|TRBV5-1|-
TGCGCCAGTGGGACAGGGGCCTTCGGGTTTAATGAAAAACTGTTTTTT
CASGTGAFGFNEKLFF
>TRBJ2-5|-|TRBV7-9|-
TGTGCCAGCAGCTTCGGGGGAATTGAGCAGTACTTC
CASSFGGIEQYF
>TRBJ1-2|TRBD1|TRBV2|-
TGTGCCAGCATCCCTGATCCTGGACAGGGGTGGAATGGCTACACCTTC
CASIPDPGQGWNGYTF
>TRBJ1-1|TRBD1|TRBV18|-
TGTGCCAGCTCACCAAGGTCCACAGGGGGTTTCTTGAACACTGAAGCTTTCTTT
CASSPRSTGGFLNTEAFF
>TRBJ2-7|TRBD1|TRBV27|-
TGTGCCAGCAGTTTAACTCAAGAGGGGGCCACCTACGAGCAGTACTTC
CASSLTQEGATYEQYF
>TRBJ1-2|-|TRBV6-5|-
TGTGCCAGCAGTTACGGGACAAGGGCGAACTATGGCTACACCTTC
CASSYGTRANYGYTF
>TRBJ2-1|TRBD1|TRBV11-2|-
TGTGCCAGCAGCCTAACAGGGGACAATGAGCAGTTCTTC
CASSLTGDNEQFF
>TRBJ2-3|-|TRBV6-6|-
TGTGCCACCACCCCCCTCGTCTACACAGATACGCAGTATTTT
CATTPLVYTDTQYF
>TRBJ2-7|-|TRBV7-9|once
TGTTCCAGCAGCCCAAGAGGACAGTACTACGAGCAGTACTTC
CSSSPRGQYYEQYF
>TRBJ1-1|-|TRBV5-1|-
TGCGCCAGCAGCAGGGGGACGAACACTGAAGCTTTCTTT
CASSRGTNTEAFF
>TRBJ2-3|TRBD2|TRBV2|-
TGTGCCAGCAGTGAAGCGCCTCGGCGGGGGGGAGATACGCAGTATTTT
CASSEAPRRGGDTQYF
>TRBJ1-1|TRBD1|TRBV28|-
TGTGCCAGCAAGAGGACAGGAGGGGTGAACACTGAAGCTTTCTTT
CASKRTGGVNTEAFF
>TRBJ1-4|-|TRBV19|-
TGTGCCAGTAGCAGGGGTTCAACTAATGAAAAACTGTTTTTT
CASSRGSTNEKLFF
>TRBJ1-2|-|TRBV7-2|-
TGTGCCAGCAGCTTACTGGGAGGTATCAAGGCTGGCTACACCTTC
CASSLLGGIKAGYTF
>TRBJ1-1|-|TRBV4-2|few
TGTGCCAGCAGCCAAGGGAGGGGTGGGACTGAAGCTTTCTTT
CASSQGRGGTEAFF
>TRBJ2-5|TRBD2|TRBV11-1|-
TGTGCCAGCAGCTTAAGTAGCGGGGGCAAGGGGACCCAGTACTTC
CASSLSSGGKGTQYF
>TRBJ1-1|-|TRBV18|-
TGTGCCAGCTCACCATTGGGTCGGGGTTACACTGAAGCTTTCTTT
CASSPLGRGYTEAFF
>TRBJ1-5|-|TRBV6-1|-
TGTGCCAGCAGACAGGTTAATCAGCCCCAGCATTTT
CASRQVNQPQHF
>TRBJ1-2|TRBD1|TRBV7-9|-
TGTGCCAGCAGCTTAGTAGGACAGGGGAACCACTATGGCTACACCTTC
CASSLVGQGNHYGYTF
>TRBJ2-6|-|TRBV6-4|-
TGTGCCAGCAGTGACACAGGGTCTGGGGCCAACGTCCTGACTTTC
CASSDTGSGANVLTF
>TRBJ1-5|-|TRBV19|-
TGTGCCCGTGGGAGCCACAATCAGCCCCAGCATTTT
CARGSHNQPQHF
>TRBJ1-1|-|TRBV28|-
TGTGCCAGCAGCACAGTCGCTGAAGCTTTCTTT
CASSTVAEAFF
>TRBJ2-1|TRBD1|TRBV10-1|-
TGCGCCAGCAGTGAGTCGAGGGGGCATGAGCAGTTCTTC
CASSESRGHEQFF
>TRBJ2-3|-|TRBV7-7|once
TGTGCCAGCAGCACTCTTAGCACAGATACGCAGTATTTT
CASSTLSTDTQYF
>TRBJ1-4|-|TRBV6-6|-
TGTGCCAGCAGTTACTTGGTATTGGGAGATAATGAAAAACTGTTTTTT
CASSYLVLGDNEKLFF
>TRBJ1-1|-|TRBV15|-
TGTGCCACCAGCAGAGATGTGGGACTGGGGAACACTGAAGCTTTCTTT
CATSRDVGLGNTEAFF